The T cell receptor (beta chain) described here comes from a study of pediatric ulcerative colitis. Study-wide results and caveats: Rectal repertoires separated controls, mild-moderate and acute severe colitis.

This table comes from immunoSEQ multiplex PCR, and its TCRdb copy is limited to in-frame clones, with some not included. Of about 36,000 clones detected, 73% appear once; the ten largest clones hold 0.74%. CDR3 size: 15 residues. The germline CDR1 and CDR2 sequences are SGHAT and FQDESV (reference sequence). J gave up 1 base and V 5 bases, and 7 bases lay outside the gene matches. This clone was counted a single time. As yet, its antigen is unknown. The rectum was sampled with one to two pinch biopsies at colonoscopy. Before the diagnostic colonoscopy, ulcerative colitis patients were free of immunosuppressive medication.

Specimen: gut tissue. The V gene is TRBV11-1, the J gene TRBJ2-5, with 7 bases lining up with TRBD1. This TCR was sampled from a boy between 10 and 17 years old with moderate ulcerative colitis. This chain's CDR3 is CASSLWGQPQETQYF. The CDR3 DNA reads TGTGCCAGCAGCCTTTGGGGACAGCCCCAAGAGACCCAGTACTTC.